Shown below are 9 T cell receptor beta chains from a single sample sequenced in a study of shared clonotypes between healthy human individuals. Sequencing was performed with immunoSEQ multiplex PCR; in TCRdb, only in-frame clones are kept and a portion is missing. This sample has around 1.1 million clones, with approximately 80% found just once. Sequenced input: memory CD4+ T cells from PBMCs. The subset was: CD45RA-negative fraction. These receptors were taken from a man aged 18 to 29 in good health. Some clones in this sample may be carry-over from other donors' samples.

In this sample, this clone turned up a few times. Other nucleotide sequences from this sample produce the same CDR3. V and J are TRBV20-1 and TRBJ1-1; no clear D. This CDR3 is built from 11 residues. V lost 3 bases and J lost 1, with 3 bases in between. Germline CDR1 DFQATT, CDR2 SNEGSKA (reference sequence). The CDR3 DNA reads TGCAGTGCTAGGGAGAACACTGAAGCTTTCTTT. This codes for CSARENTEAFF.

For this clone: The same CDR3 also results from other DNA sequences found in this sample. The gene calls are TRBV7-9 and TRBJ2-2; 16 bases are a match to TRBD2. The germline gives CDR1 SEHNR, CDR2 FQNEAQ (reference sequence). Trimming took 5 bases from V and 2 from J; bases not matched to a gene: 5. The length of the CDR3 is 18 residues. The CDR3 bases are TGTGCCAGCAGCCTCGGGACTAGCGGGAGGGTAAACACCGGGGAGCTGTTTTTT. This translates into CASSLGTSGRVNTGELFF. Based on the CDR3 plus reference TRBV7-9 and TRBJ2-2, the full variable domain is DTGVSQNPRHKITKRGQNVTFRCDPISEHNRLYWYRQTLGQGPEFLTYFQNEAQLEKSRLLSDRFSAERPKGSFSTLEIQRTEQGDSAMYLCASSLGTSGRVNTGELFFGEGSRLTVL.

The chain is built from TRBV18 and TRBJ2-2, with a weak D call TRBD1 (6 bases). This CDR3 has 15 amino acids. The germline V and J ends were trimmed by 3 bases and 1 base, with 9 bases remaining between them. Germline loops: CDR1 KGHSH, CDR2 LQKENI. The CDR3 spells CASSPTQGNTGELFF. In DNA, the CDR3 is TGTGCCAGCTCACCGACACAGGGGAACACCGGGGAGCTGTTTTTT.

CDR3 protein: CASSVGTRGGKNTEAFF. CDR3 nucleotides: TGTGCCAGCAGCGTAGGTACCCGTGGGGGGAAGAACACTGAAGCTTTCTTT. This chain joins TRBV9 and TRBJ1-1; D possibly corresponds to TRBD1 (5 bases). The germline V and J ends were trimmed by 0 bases and 1 base, with 16 bases remaining between them. Per germline, CDR1 SGDLS and CDR2 YYNGEE. The CDR3 contains 17 residues.

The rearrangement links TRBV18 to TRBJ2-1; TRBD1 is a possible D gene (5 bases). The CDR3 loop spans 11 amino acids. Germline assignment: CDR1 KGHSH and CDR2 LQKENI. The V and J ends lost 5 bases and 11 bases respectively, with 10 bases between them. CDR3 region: CASSDSHKQFF. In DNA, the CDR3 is TGTGCCAGCTCAGACAGCCATAAGCAGTTCTTC. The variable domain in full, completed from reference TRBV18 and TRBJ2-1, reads NAGVMQNPRHLVRRRGQEARLRCSPMKGHSHVYWYRQLPEEGLKFMVYLQKENIIDESGMPKERFSAEFPKEGPSILRIQQVVRGDSAAYFCASSDSHKQFFGPGTRLTVL.

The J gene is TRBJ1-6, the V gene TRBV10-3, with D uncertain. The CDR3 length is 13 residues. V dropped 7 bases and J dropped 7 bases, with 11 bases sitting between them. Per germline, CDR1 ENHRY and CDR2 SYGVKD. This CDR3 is CAITQDGNSPLHF. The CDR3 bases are TGTGCCATCACCCAGGACGGGAATTCACCCCTCCACTTT.

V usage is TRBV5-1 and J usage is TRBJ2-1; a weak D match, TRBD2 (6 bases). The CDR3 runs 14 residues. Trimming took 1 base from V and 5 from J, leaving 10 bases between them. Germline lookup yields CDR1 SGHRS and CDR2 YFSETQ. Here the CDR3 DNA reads TGCGCCAGCAGCTTGTCGGGAGACCACAATGAGCAGTTCTTC. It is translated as CASSLSGDHNEQFF. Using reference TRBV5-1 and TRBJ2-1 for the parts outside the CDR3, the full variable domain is KAGVTQTPRYLIKTRGQQVTLSCSPISGHRSVSWYQQTPGQGLQFLFEYFSETQRNKGNFPGRFSGRQFSNSRSEMNVSTLELGDSALYLCASSLSGDHNEQFFGPGTRLTVL.

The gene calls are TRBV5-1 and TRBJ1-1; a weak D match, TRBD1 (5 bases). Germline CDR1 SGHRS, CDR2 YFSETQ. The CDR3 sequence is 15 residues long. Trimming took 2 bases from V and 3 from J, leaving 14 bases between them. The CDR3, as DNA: TGCGCCAGCAGCTTTGGCGGTGGGGGGGACACTGAAGCTTTCTTT. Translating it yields CASSFGGGGDTEAFF.

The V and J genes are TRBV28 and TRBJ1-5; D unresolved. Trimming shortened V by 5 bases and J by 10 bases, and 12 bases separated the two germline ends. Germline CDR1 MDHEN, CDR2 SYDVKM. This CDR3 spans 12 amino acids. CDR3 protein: CASSPTSGPQHF. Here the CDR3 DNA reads TGTGCCAGCAGTCCAACCAGTGGTCCCCAGCATTTT. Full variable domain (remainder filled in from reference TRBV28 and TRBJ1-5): DVKVTQSSRYLVKRTGEKVFLECVQDMDHENMFWYRQDPGLGLRLIYFSYDVKMKEKGDIPEGYSVSREKKERFSLILESASTNQTSMYLCASSPTSGPQHFGDGTRLSIL.